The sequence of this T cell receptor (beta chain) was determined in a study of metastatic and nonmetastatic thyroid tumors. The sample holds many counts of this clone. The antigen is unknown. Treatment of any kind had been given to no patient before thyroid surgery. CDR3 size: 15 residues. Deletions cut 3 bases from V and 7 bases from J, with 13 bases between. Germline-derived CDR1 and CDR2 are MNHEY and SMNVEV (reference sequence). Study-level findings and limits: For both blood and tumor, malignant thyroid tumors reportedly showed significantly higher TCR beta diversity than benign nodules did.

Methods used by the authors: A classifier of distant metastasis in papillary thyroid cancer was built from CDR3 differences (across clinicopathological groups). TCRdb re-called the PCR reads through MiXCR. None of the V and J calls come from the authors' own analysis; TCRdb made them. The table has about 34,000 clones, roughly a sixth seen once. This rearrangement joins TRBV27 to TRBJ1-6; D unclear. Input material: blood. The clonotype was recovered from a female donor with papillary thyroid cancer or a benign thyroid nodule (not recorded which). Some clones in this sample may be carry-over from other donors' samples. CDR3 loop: CASSFVVLGNSPLHF. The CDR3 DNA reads TGTGCCAGCAGTTTTGTCGTCCTTGGAAATTCACCCCTCCACTTT.